The following is a T cell receptor beta chain sequence with its context. The assay was immunoSEQ multiplex PCR, and TCRdb's table has in-frame clones only and misses some. The sample yields 70,000 to 90,000 clones, 94% seen once. The data stem from a study of technical replicates of blood from several donors. The CDR3 sequence is 15 residues long. V was trimmed by 2 bases and J by 3 bases, leaving 11 bases between them. Per germline, CDR1 MNHEY and CDR2 SMNVEV (reference sequence). The chain is built from TRBV27 and TRBJ2-1; a possible D gene is TRBD2 (6 bases). The sequencing input was T cells isolated from PBMCs. This clonotype was sampled from a human donor in good health. CDR3 in DNA: TGTGCCAGCAGTTTACAAAACGGGGGCTACAATGAGCAGTTCTTC. Translation: CASSLQNGGYNEQFF.